The clone carrying this T cell receptor beta chain was picked up one time. The data are from a study of blood T cell repertoires in COVID-19. Study at large: Specimens from acute and convalescent COVID-19 originated in the United States, Italy and Spain. T cells, B-cell-depleted T cells, or PBMCs supplied cDNA or gDNA.

Original analysis: It was from reference gene primer amplification that nucleated cell counts were estimated. Data came from immunoSEQ multiplex PCR; TCRdb stores just in-frame clones and leaves some out. V and J calls and clone size are copied from that table; D and trimming were computed from the DNA. The repertoire consists of 250,000 or so clones, with approximately 86% occurring once and the leading ten covering approximately 6.3%. The V gene end was trimmed by 5 bases and the J gene end by 2 bases; junction bases not matched to a gene: 10. The CDR3 contains 18 residues. The germline V gene encodes CDR1 SGHVS and CDR2 FNYEAQ.

The chain links TRBV7-6 to TRBJ2-3; 13 positions match TRBD2. The sequenced material came from peripheral blood. The sequence was obtained from a woman aged 60 to 75 with active or convalescent COVID-19. CDR3 sequence (DNA): TGTGCCAGCAGCACTTCAACCGGGACTAGCGGGGACACAGATACGCAGTATTTT. The encoded protein is CASSTSTGTSGDTDTQYF.